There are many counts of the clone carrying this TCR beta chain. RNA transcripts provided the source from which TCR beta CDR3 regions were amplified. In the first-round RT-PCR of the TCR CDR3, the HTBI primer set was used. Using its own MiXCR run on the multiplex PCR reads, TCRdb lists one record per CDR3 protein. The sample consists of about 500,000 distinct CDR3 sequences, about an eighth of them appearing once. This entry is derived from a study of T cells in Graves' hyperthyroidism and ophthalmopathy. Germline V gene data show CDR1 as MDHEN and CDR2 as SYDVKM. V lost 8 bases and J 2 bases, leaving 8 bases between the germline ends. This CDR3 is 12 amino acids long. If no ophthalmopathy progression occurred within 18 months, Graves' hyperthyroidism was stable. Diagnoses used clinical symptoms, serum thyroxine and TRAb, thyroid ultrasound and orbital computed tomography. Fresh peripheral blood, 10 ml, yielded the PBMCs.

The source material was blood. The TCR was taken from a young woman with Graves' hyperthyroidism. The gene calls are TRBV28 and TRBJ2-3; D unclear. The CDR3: CASGTTTDTQYF. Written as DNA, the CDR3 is TGTGCCAGCGGCACAACCACAGATACGCAGTATTTT.